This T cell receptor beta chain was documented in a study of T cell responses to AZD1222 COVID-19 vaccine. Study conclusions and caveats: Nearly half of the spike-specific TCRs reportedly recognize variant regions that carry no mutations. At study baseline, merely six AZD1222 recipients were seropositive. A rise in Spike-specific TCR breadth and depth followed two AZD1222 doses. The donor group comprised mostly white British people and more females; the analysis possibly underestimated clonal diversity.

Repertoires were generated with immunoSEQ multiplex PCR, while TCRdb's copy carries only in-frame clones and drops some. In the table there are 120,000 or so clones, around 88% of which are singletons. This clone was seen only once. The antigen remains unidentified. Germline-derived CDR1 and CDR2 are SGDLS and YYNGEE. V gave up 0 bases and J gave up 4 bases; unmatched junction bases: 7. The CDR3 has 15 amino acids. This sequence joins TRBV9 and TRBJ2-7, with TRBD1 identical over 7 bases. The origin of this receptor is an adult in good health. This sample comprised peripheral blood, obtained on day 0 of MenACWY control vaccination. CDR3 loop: CASSVGPGQLYEQYF. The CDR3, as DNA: TGTGCCAGCAGCGTAGGCCCGGGACAGTTGTACGAGCAGTACTTC.